A single sample is the source of the 21 T cell receptor beta chains below, sequenced in a study of shared clonotypes between healthy human individuals. The method was immunoSEQ multiplex PCR; TCRdb's version includes in-frame clones alone and lacks a portion of them. The table lists some 2.3 million clones, over 85% of them singletons. The source material was naive CD4+ T cells from PBMCs. As for subset: CD45RA+ positively selected. These receptors originate from a man aged 18 to 30 in good health. Some clones in this sample may be carry-over from other donors' samples.

This sequence joins TRBV28 and TRBJ1-2; D remains ambiguous. This CDR3 has 12 amino acids. Germline assignment: CDR1 MDHEN and CDR2 SYDVKM. V was shortened by 7 bases and J by 0 bases, with 6 bases between the two germline ends. This CDR3 reads CASKSANYGYTF. The CDR3 DNA reads TGTGCCAGCAAATCGGCTAACTATGGCTACACCTTC.

The chain links TRBV5-1 to TRBJ2-1, with a tentative D call TRBD2 (5 bases). V was cut by 4 bases and J by 5 bases, with 10 bases left in between. The CDR3 consists of 13 residues. CDR1 and CDR2 (germline): SGHRS, YFSETQ. CDR3 amino acids: CASSPGRNNEQFF. CDR3 DNA sequence: TGCGCCAGCAGCCCTGGGAGAAACAATGAGCAGTTCTTC.

This clone was recorded only once. The chain joins TRBV11-1 to TRBJ2-3; D unclear. V was pared by 4 bases and J by 5 bases, with 13 bases between. The germline V gene has CDR1 SGHAT and CDR2 FQDESV (reference sequence). The CDR3 spans 14 residues. For the CDR3, the DNA is TGTGCCAGCAGCTCCCGGTCAAACGGAGATACGCAGTATTTT. It specifies CASSSRSNGDTQYF.

The chain couples TRBV27 to TRBJ2-5; 7 positions match TRBD1. Germline V lookup: CDR1 MNHEY, CDR2 SMNVEV (reference sequence). With V trimmed by 5 bases and J by 4 bases, 4 bases remained unmatched. The length of the CDR3 is 13 residues. CDR3 region: CASSPWDRETQYF. The CDR3 nucleotides are TGTGCCAGCAGTCCCTGGGACAGAGAGACCCAGTACTTC.

This clone came up once. V usage is TRBV6-4 and J usage is TRBJ2-1; D is undetermined. The CDR3 totals 16 residues. CDR1 and CDR2 from the germline V gene are MRHNA and SNTAGT. The V end lost 3 bases, the J end lost 2 bases, and 14 bases lay between the germline ends. DNA of the CDR3: TGTGCCAGCAGTGAGAGACTGAACCTGGCCTACAATGAGCAGTTCTTC. Protein product: CASSERLNLAYNEQFF.

The V gene is TRBV27, the J gene TRBJ2-1; D is unclear. The CDR3 covers 13 residues. CDR1 and CDR2 (germline): MNHEY, SMNVEV (reference sequence). Trimming left V 3 bases short and J 0 bases short, with 3 bases between. This CDR3 is CASSFSSYNEQFF. CDR3 in DNA: TGTGCCAGCAGTTTCTCCTCCTACAATGAGCAGTTCTTC.

This chain joins TRBV5-1 and TRBJ2-3; D remains unclear. The V gene's germline CDR1 is SGHRS and CDR2 YFSETQ. CDR3 length: 12 residues. The V end lost 4 bases, the J end lost 6 bases, and 9 bases lay between the germline ends. The CDR3, as DNA: TGCGCCAGCAGCATAGCCAAGGATACGCAGTATTTT. Its translation is CASSIAKDTQYF.

The V and J genes are TRBV29-1 and TRBJ2-3; D remains ambiguous. Trimming shortened V by 5 bases and J by 5 bases, and 11 bases separated the two germline ends. The CDR3 loop spans 12 amino acids. Germline-derived CDR1 and CDR2 are SQVTM and ANQGSEA. The CDR3 reads CSVRTEGDTQYF. DNA of the CDR3: TGCAGCGTTCGAACAGAAGGAGATACGCAGTATTTT.

This chain connects TRBV7-2 to TRBJ2-5; tentative D call: TRBD2 (6 bases). Trimming stripped 1 base from V and 4 bases from J, with 10 bases between. Germline V gives CDR1 SGHTA, CDR2 FQGNSA. There are 14 residues in the CDR3. As DNA, the CDR3 is TGTGCCAGCAGCTTAGTTCGGGAGAGAGAGACCCAGTACTTC. Translating it yields CASSLVRERETQYF. Full variable domain (outside the CDR3, taken from reference TRBV7-2 and TRBJ2-5): GAGVSQSPSNKVTEKGKDVELRCDPISGHTALYWYRQSLGQGLEFLIYFQGNSAPDKSGLPSDRFSAERTGGSVSTLTIQRTQQEDSAVYLCASSLVRERETQYFGPGTRLLVL.

The chain is built from TRBV7-3 and TRBJ2-2; no definite D call. Between the trimmed V and J ends, which lost 4 bases and 1 base, there was a span of 10 bases. There are 15 residues in the CDR3. Germline lookup yields CDR1 SGHTA and CDR2 FQGTGA. CDR3 amino acids: CASSSEKMNTGELFF. The CDR3 DNA reads TGTGCCAGCAGCTCCGAAAAAATGAACACCGGGGAGCTGTTTTTT.

CDR3 nucleotides: TGTGCCTGGAGTGTACGAGACTCGCACTACGAGCAGTACTTC. Protein sequence: CAWSVRDSHYEQYF. This chain connects TRBV30 to TRBJ2-7; D ambiguous. CDR1 and CDR2 (germline): GTSNPN, SVGIG (reference sequence). This CDR3 spans 14 amino acids. Trimming pared 0 bases from V and 3 bases from J, leaving 12 bases between.

For this clone: Other DNA sequences from this sample encode an identical CDR3 as well. The V and J genes are TRBV6-1 and TRBJ2-7, with TRBD2 matching over 10 bases. This CDR3 region has 14 residues. Per germline, CDR1 MNHNS and CDR2 SASEGT. J lost 4 bases, V lost 6 bases, and 6 bases had no gene match. The CDR3 here is CASRPGLATYEQYF. In nucleotides, the CDR3 is TGTGCCAGCAGACCGGGACTAGCGACATACGAGCAGTACTTC.

The V and J genes are TRBV6-5 and TRBJ1-2; 7 bases agree with TRBD1. Germline CDR1 and CDR2: MNHEY and SVGAGI. The CDR3 consists of 15 residues. Losses at the gene ends were 0 bases for V and 3 bases for J; bases not matched to a gene: 4. In nucleotides, the CDR3 is TGTGCCAGCAGTTACTCGGGGACAGTTTACTATGGCTACACCTTC. Its translation: CASSYSGTVYYGYTF.

The rearrangement links TRBV19 to TRBJ2-7; no firm D call. Germline loops: CDR1 LNHDA, CDR2 SQIVND (reference sequence). Trimming removed 5 bases from V and 3 bases from J, with 14 bases in between. The CDR3 sequence is 14 residues long. The CDR3 nucleotides are TGTGCCAGTAGTGCCACCCGGCGTAACTACGAGCAGTACTTC. It codes for CASSATRRNYEQYF.

This chain uses TRBV28 with TRBJ2-3; 12 positions agree with TRBD2. Per germline, CDR1 MDHEN and CDR2 SYDVKM. CDR3 length: 15 residues. Germline trimming cut 6 bases from V and 2 bases from J; bases unmatched to any gene: 3. The CDR3 DNA follows: TGTGCCAGCAGCCTAGCGGGAGGGTTCACAGATACGCAGTATTTT. Encoded protein: CASSLAGGFTDTQYF.

The chain carries TRBV19 and TRBJ2-7; perhaps D is TRBD1 or TRBD2 (5 bases each). Trimming removed 1 base at V and 1 base at J, with 17 bases between. Per germline, CDR1 LNHDA and CDR2 SQIVND (reference sequence). The CDR3 length is 17 residues. The CDR3 bases are TGTGCCAGTAGTATAGGGGGCGGCAGGGAGTTATCCTACGAGCAGTACTTC. Protein sequence: CASSIGGGRELSYEQYF.

The chain is built from TRBV9 and TRBJ2-7, with TRBD2 matching over 7 bases. This CDR3 comprises 14 residues. Germline loops: CDR1 SGDLS, CDR2 YYNGEE. The J segment lost 5 bases and the V segment lost 2 bases, leaving 7 bases of the junction unmatched. CDR3 DNA: TGTGCCAGCAGCGTGGAGGGAGGGCCCGACGAGCAGTACTTC. Translating gives CASSVEGGPDEQYF. The entire variable domain, with the rest obtained from reference TRBV9 and TRBJ2-7, is as follows: DSGVTQTPKHLITATGQRVTLRCSPRSGDLSVYWYQQSLDQGLQFLIQYYNGEERAKGNILERFSAQQFPDLHSELNLSSLELGDSALYFCASSVEGGPDEQYFGPGTRLTVT.

The rearrangement joins TRBV28 to TRBJ2-1, with D perhaps TRBD1 (7 bases). Germline CDR1 MDHEN, CDR2 SYDVKM. This CDR3 is 14 amino acids long. Trimming left V 10 bases short and J 9 bases short, with 22 bases between. CDR3 DNA sequence: TGTGCCACCATCATAGAGTACAGGGGAGGTGAGCAGTTCTTC. This codes for CATIIEYRGGEQFF.

CDR3: CASSLLEKAYSNQPQHF. CDR3 bases: TGTGCCAGCAGTTTACTAGAGAAGGCCTATAGCAATCAGCCCCAGCATTTT. This chain links TRBV28 with TRBJ1-5; D ambiguous. V was cut by 2 bases and J by 0 bases, with 14 bases left in between. The germline CDR1 and CDR2 sequences are MDHEN and SYDVKM. The CDR3 runs to 17 residues.

This clone was seen just once. Distinct nucleotide sequences in the sample also encode this CDR3. DNA of the CDR3: TGTGCCAGCAGTTACCGGGGACTTGGAAACACCATATATTTT. This codes for CASSYRGLGNTIYF. The chain uses TRBV6-5 and TRBJ1-3; possibly TRBD1 for D (5 bases). CDR3 length: 14 amino acids. The V end was cut by 2 bases, the J end by 3 bases, with 8 bases between. Germline CDR1 and CDR2: MNHEY and SVGAGI.

The V call is TRBV5-1, the J call TRBJ1-1; D is uncertain. The CDR3 is 12 amino acids. The germline CDR1 and CDR2 sequences are SGHRS and YFSETQ. The V end lost 0 bases, the J end lost 11 bases, and 11 bases lay between the germline ends. The CDR3 DNA follows: TGCGCCAGCAGCTTGGGTTCGGGGTGGGCTTTCTTT. Translation gives CASSLGSGWAFF.